Presented here are 2 T cell receptor beta chains from one specimen sequenced in a study of cytomegalovirus exposure and HLA in healthy donors. Profiling relied on immunoSEQ multiplex PCR, and the TCRdb table lists in-frame clones only, not all of them. Found here are about 110,000 clones, over 75% of them singletons; the top ten hold approximately 2.9%. Sequenced input: PBMCs. These TCRs come from a woman aged 18-29 years in good health and CMV-seronegative.

This chain joins TRBV10-3 and TRBJ1-2; D remains unclear. Germline-derived CDR1 and CDR2 are ENHRY and SYGVKD. The CDR3 contains 16 residues. V shed 0 bases and J shed 0 bases, with 11 bases lying between them. The CDR3 DNA follows: TGTGCCATCAGTGAGTCTGGGAGGACTACTAACTATGGCTACACCTTC. Its translation is CAISESGRTTNYGYTF.

This clone has at least ten counts. This chain links TRBV19 with TRBJ1-3, with TRBD1 identical over 9 bases. The CDR3 has 16 residues. With V trimmed by 3 bases and J by 4 bases, 7 bases remained unmatched. Germline-derived CDR1 and CDR2 are LNHDA and SQIVND (reference sequence). As DNA, the CDR3 is TGTGCCAGTAGTATGATGGGGACAGGGAGAGGAAACACCATATATTTT. Protein: CASSMMGTGRGNTIYF.